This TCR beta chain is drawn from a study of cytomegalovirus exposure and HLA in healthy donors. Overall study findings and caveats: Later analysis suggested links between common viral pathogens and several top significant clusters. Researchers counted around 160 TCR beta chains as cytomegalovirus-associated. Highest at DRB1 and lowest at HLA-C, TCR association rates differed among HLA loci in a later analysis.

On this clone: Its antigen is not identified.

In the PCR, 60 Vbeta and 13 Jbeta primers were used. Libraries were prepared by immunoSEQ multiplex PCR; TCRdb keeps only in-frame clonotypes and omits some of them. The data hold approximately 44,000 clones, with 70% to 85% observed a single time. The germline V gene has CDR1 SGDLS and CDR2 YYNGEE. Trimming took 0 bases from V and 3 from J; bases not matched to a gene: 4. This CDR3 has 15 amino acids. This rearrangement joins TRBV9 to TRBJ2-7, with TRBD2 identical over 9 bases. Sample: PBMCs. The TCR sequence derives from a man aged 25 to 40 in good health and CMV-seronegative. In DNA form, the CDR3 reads TGTGCCAGCAGCGTAGGCGCGGGAGGGTTCTACGAGCAGTACTTC. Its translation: CASSVGAGGFYEQYF.